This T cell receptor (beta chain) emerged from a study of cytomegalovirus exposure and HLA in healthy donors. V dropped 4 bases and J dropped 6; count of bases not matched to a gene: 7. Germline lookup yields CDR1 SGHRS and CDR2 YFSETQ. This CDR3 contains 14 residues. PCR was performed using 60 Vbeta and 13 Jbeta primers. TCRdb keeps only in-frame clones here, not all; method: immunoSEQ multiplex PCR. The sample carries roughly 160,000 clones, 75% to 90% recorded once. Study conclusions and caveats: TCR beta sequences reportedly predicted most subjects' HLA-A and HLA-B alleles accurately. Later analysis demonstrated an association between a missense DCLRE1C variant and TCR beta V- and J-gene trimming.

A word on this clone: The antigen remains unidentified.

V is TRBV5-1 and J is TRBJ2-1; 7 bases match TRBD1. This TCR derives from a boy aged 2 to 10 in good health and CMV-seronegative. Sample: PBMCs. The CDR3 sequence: CASSDREMGNEQFF. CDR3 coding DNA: TGCGCCAGCAGCGACAGGGAGATGGGCAATGAGCAGTTCTTC. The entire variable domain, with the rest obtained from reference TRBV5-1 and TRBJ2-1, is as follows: KAGVTQTPRYLIKTRGQQVTLSCSPISGHRSVSWYQQTPGQGLQFLFEYFSETQRNKGNFPGRFSGRQFSNSRSEMNVSTLELGDSALYLCASSDREMGNEQFFGPGTRLTVL.